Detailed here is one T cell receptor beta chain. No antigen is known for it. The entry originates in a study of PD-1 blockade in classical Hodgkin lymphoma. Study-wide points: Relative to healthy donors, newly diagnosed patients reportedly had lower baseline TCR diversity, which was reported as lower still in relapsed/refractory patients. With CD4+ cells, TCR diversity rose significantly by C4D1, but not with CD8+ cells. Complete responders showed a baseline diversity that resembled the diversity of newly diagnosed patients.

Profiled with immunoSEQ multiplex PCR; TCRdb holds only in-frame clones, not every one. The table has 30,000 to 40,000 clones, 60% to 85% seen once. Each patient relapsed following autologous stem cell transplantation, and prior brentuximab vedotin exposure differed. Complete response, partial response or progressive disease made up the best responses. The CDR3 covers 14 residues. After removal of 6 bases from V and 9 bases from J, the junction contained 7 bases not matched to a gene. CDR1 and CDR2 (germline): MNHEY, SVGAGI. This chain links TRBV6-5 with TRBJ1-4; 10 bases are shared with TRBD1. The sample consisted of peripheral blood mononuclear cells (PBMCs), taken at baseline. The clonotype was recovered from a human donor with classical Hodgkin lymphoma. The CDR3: CASRKTGGYQKLFF. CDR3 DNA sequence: TGTGCCAGCAGAAAGACAGGGGGCTATCAAAAACTGTTTTTT.